What follows are 23 T cell receptor beta chains derived from one specimen sequenced in a study of blood T cell repertoires in COVID-19. The assay was immunoSEQ multiplex PCR, and TCRdb's table has in-frame clones only and misses some. Of about 370,000 clones in the sample, approximately 88% were seen once. The sample taken for sequencing was peripheral blood. The receptors derive from a woman between 25 and 40 years old with COVID-19, enrolled during active disease.

The V and J genes are TRBV7-9 and TRBJ1-3, with TRBD1 matching over 7 bases. This CDR3 has 15 amino acids. Trimming took 4 bases from V and 4 from J; bases not matched to a gene: 7. Germline V gene lookup returns CDR1 SEHNR and CDR2 FQNEAQ (reference sequence). CDR3 amino acids: CASSSHRGSGNTIYF. The CDR3 DNA is TGTGCCAGCAGCTCCCACAGGGGATCCGGAAACACCATATATTTT. The whole variable domain, remainder taken from reference TRBV7-9 and TRBJ1-3, is DTGVSQNPRHKITKRGQNVTFRCDPISEHNRLYWYRQTLGQGPEFLTYFQNEAQLEKSRLLSDRFSAERPKGSFSTLEIQRTEQGDSAMYLCASSSHRGSGNTIYFGEGSWLTVV.

This chain joins TRBV7-2 and TRBJ2-1; 12 nucleotides line up with TRBD2. Germline V lookup: CDR1 SGHTA, CDR2 FQGNSA. After removal of 1 base from V and 2 bases from J, the junction contained 3 bases not matched to a gene. The CDR3 has 17 residues. The CDR3 spells CASSLVSSGGAYNEQFF. The CDR3 DNA sequence: TGTGCCAGCAGCTTAGTTTCTAGCGGGGGGGCCTACAATGAGCAGTTCTTC.

The chain recombines TRBV7-9 with TRBJ2-1; 8 positions agree with TRBD2. From germline, CDR1 is SEHNR and CDR2 FQNEAQ (reference sequence). Trimming removed 3 bases from V and 0 bases from J; junction bases left unmatched: 4. The CDR3 has 16 amino acids. The CDR3 spells CASSLGTRYSYNEQFF. The CDR3 DNA reads as TGTGCCAGCAGCTTGGGGACTAGATACTCCTACAATGAGCAGTTCTTC. The complete variable domain, with remaining parts taken from reference TRBV7-9 and TRBJ2-1, reads DTGVSQNPRHKITKRGQNVTFRCDPISEHNRLYWYRQTLGQGPEFLTYFQNEAQLEKSRLLSDRFSAERPKGSFSTLEIQRTEQGDSAMYLCASSLGTRYSYNEQFFGPGTRLTVL.

This clone has only one observation. The V and J genes are TRBV3-1 (or the pseudogene TRBV3-2) and TRBJ2-1; 7 nucleotides match TRBD2. The germline gives CDR1 LGHDT, CDR2 YNNKEL (reference sequence). Trimming removed 0 bases from V and 7 bases from J; junction bases left unmatched: 9. This CDR3 region has 16 residues. Here the CDR3 DNA reads TGTGCCAGCAGCCAAGATAGCGGGCCAGCCCTAAATGAGCAGTTCTTC. Translating it yields CASSQDSGPALNEQFF.

The chain recombines TRBV18 with TRBJ2-7; TRBD2 is a possible D gene (7 bases). The germline CDR1 and CDR2 sequences are KGHSH and LQKENI. The V and J ends lost 4 bases and 6 bases respectively, with 19 bases between them. The CDR3 runs 15 residues. Here the CDR3 DNA reads TGTGCCAGCTCACGCCCCGAGGGGGGGACGGTCGAGCAGTACTTC. Translating it yields CASSRPEGGTVEQYF.

This sequence joins TRBV13 and TRBJ2-4; D remains ambiguous. Germline CDR1 is PRHDT and CDR2 is FYEKMQ (reference sequence). V was clipped by 2 bases and J by 0 bases, with 8 bases between them. The CDR3 runs 15 residues. CDR3 loop: CASSLRSLAKNIQYF. The CDR3 nucleotides are TGTGCCAGCAGCTTAAGGAGTTTAGCCAAAAACATTCAGTACTTC.

This chain links TRBV11-2 with TRBJ2-3; 7 bases agree with TRBD2. The trim removed 0 bases at V and 3 bases at J, leaving 9 bases unmatched. The CDR3 has 17 residues. CDR1 is SGHAT and CDR2 is FQNNGV in the germline V gene. The CDR3 DNA follows: TGTGCCAGCAGCTTAGAGGGATGGGGCGGGGGAACAGATACGCAGTATTTT. This encodes CASSLEGWGGGTDTQYF. The full variable domain, with the rest looked up from reference TRBV11-2 and TRBJ2-3, is EAGVAQSPRYKIIEKRQSVAFWCNPISGHATLYWYQQILGQGPKLLIQFQNNGVVDDSQLPKDRFSAERLKGVDSTLKIQPAKLEDSAVYLCASSLEGWGGGTDTQYFGPGTRLTVL.

The J gene is TRBJ2-7, the V gene TRBV27, with D possibly TRBD2 on 7 matching bases. Per the germline V gene, CDR1 is MNHEY and CDR2 is SMNVEV (reference sequence). V dropped 9 bases and J dropped 1 base, with 28 bases sitting between them. The CDR3 spans 18 residues. CDR3 bases: TGTGCCAGTTCTAGAGGAATGGGGGGGGCCCTGCTTTCCTACGAGCAGTACTTC. This gives the protein CASSRGMGGALLSYEQYF.

The chain uses TRBV6-5 and TRBJ1-3, with D hard to call. The CDR3 sequence is 13 residues long. V was pared by 6 bases and J by 2 bases, with 8 bases between. Germline CDR1 and CDR2: MNHEY and SVGAGI. The CDR3 DNA sequence: TGTGCCAGCAGGCGGGATCCTGGAAACACCATATATTTT. Residues: CASRRDPGNTIYF.

The rearrangement uses TRBV7-9 and TRBJ2-7; 7 bases align to TRBD1. Unmatched junction bases numbered 7, after V lost 3 bases and J lost 2 bases. The CDR3 totals 15 residues. Germline CDR1 and CDR2: SEHNR and FQNEAQ (reference sequence). The CDR3 DNA reads as TGTGCCAGCAGCTTCCGGGACAGAGTACCCTACGAGCAGTACTTC. Translated, it gives CASSFRDRVPYEQYF.

In DNA form, the CDR3 reads TGTGCCAGCAGTTTGGGGGGGACGGCTTTCTTT. It translates to CASSLGGTAFF. The chain uses TRBV12-3 or TRBV12-4 and TRBJ1-1; D is possibly TRBD1 (5 bases). V gave up 3 bases and J gave up 11 bases, with 10 bases separating them. CDR3 size: 11 residues.

This rearrangement joins TRBV3-1 (or the pseudogene TRBV3-2) to TRBJ2-5; perhaps TRBD2 as D (6 bases). The V and J ends lost 1 base and 2 bases respectively, with 14 bases between them. In germline, CDR1 is LGHDT, CDR2 YNNKEL (reference sequence). The CDR3 is 16 amino acids. The CDR3 DNA reads as TGTGCCAGCAGCCAAGTCAGAGGACTACAACAAGAGACCCAGTACTTC. As protein: CASSQVRGLQQETQYF.

This clone has a handful of counts. The rearrangement links TRBV6-5 to TRBJ1-3, with D perhaps TRBD1 (6 bases). This CDR3 contains 14 residues. With 7 bases removed from V and 2 bases from J, the gap between germline ends came to 12 bases. Per the germline V gene, CDR1 is MNHEY and CDR2 is SVGAGI. The CDR3 here is CASTQGSAGNTIYF. The DNA of the CDR3 is TGTGCCAGCACCCAGGGGAGTGCTGGAAACACCATATATTTT.

The V gene is TRBV7-2, the J gene TRBJ1-3, with unresolved D. This CDR3 contains 15 residues. V lost 5 bases, J lost 1 base, and 12 bases lay in between. Looked up from germline, CDR1 is SGHTA and CDR2 is FQGNSA. The chain's CDR3 is CASSPPAGSGNTIYF. Here the CDR3 DNA reads TGTGCCAGCAGCCCCCCCGCGGGGTCTGGAAACACCATATATTTT. The full variable domain, rest sourced from reference TRBV7-2 and TRBJ1-3, is GAGVSQSPSNKVTEKGKDVELRCDPISGHTALYWYRQSLGQGLEFLIYFQGNSAPDKSGLPSDRFSAERTGGSVSTLTIQRTQQEDSAVYLCASSPPAGSGNTIYFGEGSWLTVV.

This clone was counted between two and nine times. The chain uses TRBV5-1 and TRBJ2-2, with TRBD2 as a possible D gene (5 bases). Trimming stripped 6 bases from V and 7 bases from J, with 16 bases between. The CDR3 spans 14 residues. From germline, CDR1 is SGHRS and CDR2 YFSETQ. Here the CDR3 DNA reads TGCGCCAGCACCCCGGTGGGGAGCAGCGGGGAGCTGTTTTTT. Protein product: CASTPVGSSGELFF.

The chain uses TRBV10-1 and TRBJ2-2; the match to TRBD1 covers 7 bases. Unmatched junction bases numbered 5, after V lost 6 bases and J lost 1 base. Germline V gives CDR1 WNHNN, CDR2 SYGVQD (reference sequence). The CDR3 covers 15 residues. CDR3 sequence reads: CASSRTGMNTGELFF. Written as DNA, the CDR3 is TGCGCCAGCAGCAGGACAGGCATGAACACCGGGGAGCTGTTTTTT.

The V and J genes are TRBV9 and TRBJ1-2, with D tentatively TRBD1 (6 bases). Trimming left V 3 bases short and J 1 base short, with 13 bases between. The CDR3 has 15 amino acids. Looked up from germline, CDR1 is SGDLS and CDR2 is YYNGEE. CDR3: CASSGLDRVNYGYTF. CDR3 DNA sequence: TGTGCCAGCAGCGGATTGGACAGAGTTAACTATGGCTACACCTTC.

The CDR3 sequence: CAWSGAGGWNEQYV. The CDR3, as DNA: TGTGCCTGGAGTGGGGCAGGGGGCTGGAACGAGCAGTACGTC. The gene calls are TRBV30 and TRBJ2-7; TRBD1 matches 8 bases. CDR1 GTSNPN and CDR2 SVGIG come from the germline V gene (reference sequence). The trim removed 1 base at V and 5 bases at J, leaving 7 bases unmatched. The CDR3 is 14 amino acids.

The chain is built from TRBV21-1 and TRBJ2-7; the tabulated D call, TRBD2, remains unverified against the DNA. TRBV21-1 is classified as a pseudogene. This CDR3 comprises 18 residues. CDR3 nucleotides: TGTGCCAGCAGCAATCCCGGGACTAGGTCTTTTAGTAAAGAGGAGCAGTACGTC. Translation gives CASSNPGTRSFSKEEQYV.

This clone was counted once. The germline gene is not matched at one end of the junction; a read error may be the cause. At the DNA level, this CDR3 is encoded by other sequences in the same sample as well. This chain links TRBV18 with TRBJ2-5; perhaps TRBD2 as D (7 bases). The CDR3 runs 14 residues. In germline, CDR1 is KGHSH, CDR2 LQKENI. CDR3 DNA sequence: TGTGCCAGCTCACCACTCGCGGGGGCGGAGACCCAATACTTC. It specifies CASSPLAGAETQYF.

The J gene is TRBJ1-4, the V gene TRBV2, with 7 bases aligning to TRBD1. J was trimmed by 1 base and V by 2 bases; bases with no gene match: 1. CDR1 and CDR2 (germline): SNHLY, FYNNEI. This CDR3 is built from 15 residues. CDR3 sequence reads: CASSENRGTNEKLFF. CDR3 DNA sequence: TGTGCCAGCAGTGAAAACAGGGGAACTAATGAAAAACTGTTTTTT.

In its sample, this clone was seen once. The gene calls are TRBV2 and TRBJ2-7; weak D call: TRBD2 (6 bases). Germline CDR1 reads SNHLY; CDR2 reads FYNNEI. V was pared by 2 bases and J by 2 bases, with 10 bases between. The CDR3 is made up of 14 amino acids. CDR3 loop: CASSESRGPYEQYF. The CDR3 bases are TGTGCCAGCAGTGAATCGCGGGGCCCCTACGAGCAGTACTTC. The full variable domain, completed using reference TRBV2 and TRBJ2-7, is EPEVTQTPSHQVTQMGQEVILRCVPISNHLYFYWYRQILGQKVEFLVSFYNNEISEKSEIFDDQFSVERPDGSNFTLKIRSTKLEDSAMYFCASSESRGPYEQYFGPGTRLTVT.

V gene TRBV6-2 or TRBV6-3 combines with J gene TRBJ1-6; the match to TRBD1 covers 8 bases. There are 15 residues in the CDR3. The V gene end was trimmed by 5 bases and the J gene end by 8 bases; junction bases not matched to a gene: 8. The V gene's germline CDR1 is MNHEY and CDR2 SVGEGT. Here the CDR3 reads CASSPAGTGHSPLHF. CDR3 nucleotides: TGTGCCAGCAGTCCCGCGGGGACAGGTCATTCACCCCTCCACTTT.